This T cell receptor (beta chain) emerged from a study of T-cell memory formation after mild COVID-19. At the level of the study: Across donors, TCR clusters were largely donor specific. General study results and limits: The appearance of some responding clones in pre-infection memory suggested that cross-reactive memory joined. Nothing showed for sure that second-wave clones peaking on day 37 were SARS-CoV-2 specific.

Trimming stripped 6 bases from V and 1 base from J, with 10 bases between. The CDR3 covers 15 residues. Germline CDR1 is SNHLY and CDR2 is FYNNEI. This clonotype was picked up many times. The target antigen is unknown. TCRdb re-called the 5' RACE reads with MiXCR, one entry per CDR3 protein. The sample carries approximately 490,000 distinct CDR3 sequences, approximately 20% recorded once. The V and J genes are TRBV2 and TRBJ1-6; a weak D match, TRBD1 (6 bases). The sequencing sample was made of PBMCs or a T cell subset sorted from them (not recorded which). This TCR came from an adult woman who had mild COVID-19 (a few samples of this study predate the infection). Cell type and time point are not known. The CDR3 region has the DNA TGTGCCAGCAGGATGGGGGCATCCTATAATTCACCCCTCCACTTT. Translated, it gives CASRMGASYNSPLHF.